The 25 T cell receptor beta chains below all came from one sample that was sequenced in a study of T cells in Graves' hyperthyroidism and ophthalmopathy. RNA transcripts served as the template for amplifying TCR beta CDR3 regions. TCR CDR3 underwent first-round RT-PCR with the HTBI primer set. A single record per CDR3 protein comes from TCRdb applying MiXCR to the multiplex PCR reads. This table has about 560,000 distinct CDR3 sequences, 13% to 15% appearing once. The material sequenced was blood. These receptors were obtained from a woman in her 40s with Graves' hyperthyroidism.

This clonotype was found many times. The V gene is TRBV20-1, the J gene TRBJ2-5, with 7 bases fitting TRBD2. This CDR3 contains 11 residues. CDR1 and CDR2 (germline): DFQATT, SNEGSKA (reference sequence). In DNA form, the CDR3 reads TGCAGATCTAGCGGTCAAGAGACCCAGTACTTC. Residues: CRSSGQETQYF.

This clonotype came up many times. The chain links TRBV29-1 to TRBJ1-1; D gene unclear. V was trimmed by 4 bases and J by 1 base, leaving 4 bases between them. Germline assignment: CDR1 SQVTM and CDR2 ANQGSEA. The CDR3 has 11 residues. The CDR3 sequence: CSVGQNTEAFF. The CDR3 bases are TGCAGCGTTGGACAGAACACTGAAGCTTTCTTT.

This sequence joins TRBV5-4 and TRBJ2-3; 9 positions agree with TRBD2. Looked up from germline, CDR1 is SGHNT and CDR2 is YYREEE (reference sequence). The junction had 3 bases not matched to a gene; V was cut back by 0 bases and J by 1 base. This CDR3 has 16 residues. CDR3 coding DNA: TGTGCCAGCAGCTTGGTAGCGGGAGCCCGCACAGATACGCAGTATTTT. This gives the protein CASSLVAGARTDTQYF.

A note on this clonotype: An end of the junction differs from the germline gene, which may be a read error. The chain is built from TRBV28 and TRBJ2-7; D assignment may be TRBD1 or TRBD2 (5 bases each). The CDR3 spans 14 residues. Germline V gene sequence: CDR1 MDHEN, CDR2 SYDVKM. Written as DNA, the CDR3 is TGTGGCAGCAGTTTCCAGGGAGCAACCTACGAGCAGTACTTC. Protein product: CGSSFQGATYEQYF.

This clonotype was recorded many times. The chain has TRBV3-1 and TRBJ1-2, with D perhaps matching TRBD1 (6 bases). V lost 4 bases and J 7 bases, leaving 16 bases between the germline ends. This CDR3 region has 14 residues. Germline values: CDR1 LGHDT, CDR2 YNNKEL (reference sequence). CDR3 residues: CASSRGTREFGYTF. Here the CDR3 DNA reads TGTGCCAGCAGCCGGGGGACACGGGAGTTTGGCTACACCTTC. The full variable domain, in which reference TRBV3-1 and TRBJ1-2 provide the parts outside the CDR3, is DTAVSQTPKYLVTQMGNDKSIKCEQNLGHDTMYWYKQDSKKFLKIMFSYNNKELIINETVPNRFSPKSPDKAHLNLHINSLELGDSAVYFCASSRGTREFGYTFGSGTRLTVV.

This clonotype has a count of ten or more. J is TRBJ2-7 and V is TRBV7-2; the D gene is possibly TRBD2 (6 bases). CDR1 is SGHTA and CDR2 is FQGNSA in the germline V gene. CDR3 size: 14 residues. V dropped 1 base and J dropped 2 bases, with 9 bases sitting between them. Here the CDR3 reads CASSLGTKAYEQYF. CDR3 DNA sequence: TGTGCCAGCAGCTTAGGGACTAAAGCCTACGAGCAGTACTTC.

This clonotype was seen only a few times. This may be a read error, as it is one base from a much larger clone. This rearrangement joins TRBV27 to TRBJ1-1, with D possibly matching TRBD1 (6 bases). CDR3 size: 15 residues. Germline V lookup: CDR1 MNHEY, CDR2 SMNVEV (reference sequence). Trimming removed 3 bases from V and 1 base from J, with 12 bases in between. CDR3 protein: CASSFWGRTNTEAFF. In DNA, the CDR3 is TGTGCCAGCAGTTTCTGGGGGCGAACGAACACTGAAGCTTTCTTT.

This clonotype was seen repeatedly, ten times or more. The genes are TRBV28 and TRBJ1-5; D ambiguous. V lost 2 bases, J lost 1 base, and 9 bases lay in between. The length of the CDR3 is 15 residues. From germline, CDR1 is MDHEN and CDR2 SYDVKM. The CDR3 region is CASSLPDLSNQPQHF. CDR3 nucleotides: TGTGCCAGCAGTTTACCAGACCTAAGCAATCAGCCCCAGCATTTT. The full variable domain, with the rest looked up from reference TRBV28 and TRBJ1-5, is DVKVTQSSRYLVKRTGEKVFLECVQDMDHENMFWYRQDPGLGLRLIYFSYDVKMKEKGDIPEGYSVSREKKERFSLILESASTNQTSMYLCASSLPDLSNQPQHFGDGTRLSIL.

This clonotype was counted at least ten times. This chain joins TRBV6-5 and TRBJ1-1, with a weak D call TRBD1 (6 bases). The ends were cut back, 0 bases at V and 2 bases at J, with 13 bases in the middle. CDR1 and CDR2 from the germline V gene are MNHEY and SVGAGI. The CDR3 is made up of 16 amino acids. CDR3: CASSYSSGGDNTEAFF. CDR3 sequence (DNA): TGTGCCAGCAGTTACTCGAGCGGGGGCGACAACACTGAAGCTTTCTTT.

This clonotype was observed many times. J is TRBJ2-1 and V is TRBV6-1; 9 positions match TRBD1. The CDR3 is made up of 15 amino acids. The germline V gene has CDR1 MNHNS and CDR2 SASEGT. After removal of 6 bases from V and 4 bases from J, the junction contained 7 bases not matched to a gene. DNA for the CDR3: TGTGCCAGCAGCGCCTCCGGGACAGGGTACAATGAGCAGTTCTTC. It translates to CASSASGTGYNEQFF.

Many counts were recorded for this clonotype. V gene TRBV6-1 combines with J gene TRBJ1-4; D may be TRBD1 (5 bases). Germline loops: CDR1 MNHNS, CDR2 SASEGT. This CDR3 has 14 residues. V lost 3 bases to trimming and J lost 8 bases, with 13 bases between them. In DNA form, the CDR3 reads TGTGCCAGCAGTGATGTCAGGGTAGGCGAAAAACTGTTTTTT. Protein product: CASSDVRVGEKLFF.

This clonotype occurred many times. The rearrangement uses TRBV27 and TRBJ1-1, with D tentatively TRBD1 (6 bases). Germline-derived CDR1 and CDR2 are MNHEY and SMNVEV (reference sequence). The CDR3 runs to 13 residues. V was pared by 6 bases and J by 6 bases, with 14 bases between. CDR3: CASSLDRRAEAFF. The DNA of the CDR3 is TGTGCCAGCAGCCTCGACAGGCGGGCTGAAGCTTTCTTT.

This clonotype showed up many times. This chain uses TRBV12-3 or TRBV12-4 with TRBJ2-7, with D tentatively TRBD1 (6 bases). The V end lost 6 bases, the J end lost 2 bases, and 14 bases lay between the germline ends. The CDR3 runs 14 residues. CDR3 coding DNA: TGTGCCAGCAGACCTGGGGGCGGTACCTACGAGCAGTACTTC. It translates to CASRPGGGTYEQYF.

This clonotype was recorded at least ten times. J is TRBJ2-7 and V is TRBV24-1; no reliable D call. The CDR3 consists of 13 residues. V was pared by 4 bases and J by 0 bases, with 6 bases between. Per the germline V gene, CDR1 is KGHDR and CDR2 is SFDVKD. CDR3 in DNA: TGTGCCACCAGTGACCCAACCTCCTACGAGCAGTACTTC. Translating it yields CATSDPTSYEQYF.

This clonotype was recorded many times. V usage is TRBV3-1 and J usage is TRBJ2-7, with D perhaps TRBD2 (6 bases). V dropped 2 bases and J dropped 0 bases, with 14 bases sitting between them. The CDR3 sequence is 16 residues long. The germline gives CDR1 LGHDT, CDR2 YNNKEL (reference sequence). As DNA, the CDR3 is TGTGCCAGCAGCCAAACAGACAGCGGGCCCTCCTACGAGCAGTACTTC. It specifies CASSQTDSGPSYEQYF.

The rearrangement joins TRBV5-1 to TRBJ2-7, with 16 positions matching TRBD2. V dropped 4 bases and J dropped 4; count of bases not matched to a gene: 8. CDR3 size: 17 residues. CDR1 is SGHRS and CDR2 is YFSETQ in the germline V gene. Here the CDR3 reads CASSTGTSGRAAYEQYF. The CDR3 DNA reads TGCGCCAGCAGCACCGGGACTAGCGGGAGGGCCGCGTACGAGCAGTACTTC.

This clonotype was observed at least ten times. The chain carries TRBV7-2 and TRBJ1-3; weak D call: TRBD1 (6 bases). Germline V CDR1 and CDR2: SGHTA, FQGNSA. The CDR3 spans 14 residues. The V and J ends lost 1 base and 2 bases respectively, with 6 bases between them. In DNA form, the CDR3 reads TGTGCCAGCAGCTTAGACAGGGCTGGAAACACCATATATTTT. Protein product: CASSLDRAGNTIYF.

Ten or more counts support this clonotype. The rearrangement uses TRBV7-9 and TRBJ2-3, with D unclear. In germline, CDR1 is SEHNR, CDR2 FQNEAQ (reference sequence). The V end lost 1 base, the J end lost 0 bases, and 8 bases lay between the germline ends. The CDR3 sequence is 15 residues long. CDR3 sequence: CASSLEGLSTDTQYF. Written as DNA, the CDR3 is TGTGCCAGCAGCTTAGAGGGTCTTAGCACAGATACGCAGTATTTT.

This clonotype showed up many times. For the CDR3, the DNA is TGCGCCAGCAGCTTGCGGGGGGCAGACTATGGCTACACCTTC. Its protein product is CASSLRGADYGYTF. The rearrangement joins TRBV5-1 to TRBJ1-2; D is perhaps TRBD1 (6 bases). Trimming cost V 1 base and J 3 bases, with 10 bases left between them. Germline V CDR1 and CDR2: SGHRS, YFSETQ. The CDR3 has 14 amino acids.

The V call is TRBV7-9, the J call TRBJ1-1; TRBD1 aligns across 9 bases. The V gene's germline CDR1 is SEHNR and CDR2 FQNEAQ (reference sequence). This CDR3 contains 14 residues. V was clipped by 7 bases and J by 5 bases; unmatched bases: 8. CDR3 residues: CASIPQGARTEAFF. CDR3 sequence (DNA): TGTGCCAGCATACCACAGGGGGCAAGGACTGAAGCTTTCTTT.

The chain recombines TRBV29-1 with TRBJ1-2; no clear D gene. Germline V CDR1 and CDR2: SQVTM, ANQGSEA. Trimming took off 0 bases at V and 8 bases at J, with 16 bases between the two ends. CDR3 size: 14 residues. Here the CDR3 DNA reads TGCAGCGTTGAAGAGGGGAGGGTTGGACGCGGCTACACCTTC. This translates into CSVEEGRVGRGYTF.

V usage is TRBV3-1 and J usage is TRBJ1-5; D unresolved. Germline CDR1 reads LGHDT; CDR2 reads YNNKEL (reference sequence). Trimming removed 0 bases from V and 0 bases from J, with 6 bases in between. CDR3 size: 15 residues. The CDR3 nucleotides read TGTGCCAGCAGCCAAGATCTTACTAGCAATCAGCCCCAGCATTTT. It codes for CASSQDLTSNQPQHF. Variable domain in full (rest from reference TRBV3-1 and TRBJ1-5): DTAVSQTPKYLVTQMGNDKSIKCEQNLGHDTMYWYKQDSKKFLKIMFSYNNKELIINETVPNRFSPKSPDKAHLNLHINSLELGDSAVYFCASSQDLTSNQPQHFGDGTRLSIL.

The V call is TRBV6-2 or TRBV6-3, the J call TRBJ2-1; D remains unclear. V was clipped by 2 bases and J by 7 bases, with 9 bases between them. The CDR3 is 13 amino acids. The germline V gene encodes CDR1 MNHEY and CDR2 SVGEGT. CDR3 coding DNA: TGTGCCAGCAGTTACGGCAGGAGAAATGAGCAGTTCTTC. Translating it yields CASSYGRRNEQFF.

This clonotype was counted a few times. V and J are TRBV10-1 and TRBJ2-2, with TRBD1 as a possible D gene (6 bases). There are 15 residues in the CDR3. The germline gives CDR1 WNHNN, CDR2 SYGVQD (reference sequence). V gave up 4 bases and J gave up 5 bases, with 14 bases separating them. CDR3 sequence: CASSARTVDTGELFF. The CDR3 DNA is TGCGCCAGCAGTGCACGGACAGTGGATACCGGGGAGCTGTTTTTT.

This clonotype occurred many times. The rearrangement links TRBV28 to TRBJ2-5; D remains unclear. This CDR3 is built from 13 residues. V shed 6 bases and J shed 2 bases, with 10 bases lying between them. The germline V gene has CDR1 MDHEN and CDR2 SYDVKM. CDR3 nucleotides: TGTGCCAGCAGCCTTCGTGGTCAAGAGACCCAGTACTTC. Residues: CASSLRGQETQYF.